This TCR beta chain is drawn from a study of blood T cell repertoires in COVID-19. In the study overall: Both acute and convalescent COVID-19 samples were obtained from the United States, Italy and Spain.

The V gene's germline CDR1 is SGHTA and CDR2 FQGNSA. The CDR3 totals 18 residues. The V gene lost 2 bases and the J gene lost 0 bases, with 16 bases spanning the gap. Per the study methods: Estimation of nucleated cell counts was performed using reference gene primer amplification. Using immunoSEQ multiplex PCR, the repertoire was profiled, and TCRdb retains in-frame clones only, with some absent. D and trimming come from the DNA, and the V and J calls and clone size come from that table. The sample yields under 250,000 clones, about 85% seen once. The V and J genes are TRBV7-2 and TRBJ1-4; D is undetermined. The TCR comes from a man between 45 and 60 years old who had recovered from COVID-19. The material sequenced was peripheral blood. DNA for the CDR3: TGTGCCAGCAGCTTAACCCTCGAACCACTTACAACTAATGAAAAACTGTTTTTT. Translation gives CASSLTLEPLTTNEKLFF.